The 29 T cell receptor beta chains below come from one sample, sequenced in a study of CXCR3-negative and CXCR3-positive naive CD8 T cells. Study-level findings and limits: TRB CDR3s of CXCR3-positive naive cells were more hydrophobic than those of CXCR3-negative naive cells.

The study made its TRB cDNA libraries by 5' RACE, adding UMI labels. TCRdb reprocessed the 5' RACE reads and stores each CDR3 protein as one record, lacking DNA. This repertoire includes fewer than 140,000 distinct CDR3 sequences. No antigen has been identified for these receptors. Sequenced input: naive CXCR3+ CD8+ T cells from blood. As to subset: CD45RO-CCR7+CD27+CD95- naive CD8+ T cells expressing CXCR3 (TNR3+). These receptors were obtained from a human donor in good health. Some clones in this sample may be carry-over from other donors' samples.

The V and J genes are TRBV6-5 and TRBJ2-7; TCRdb's D gene call, TRBD2, goes unchecked for lack of DNA. CDR3 length: 14 residues. Germline CDR1 reads MNHEY; CDR2 reads SVGAGI. The CDR3 spells CASSYSMEGYEQYF.

This sequence joins TRBV27 and TRBJ1-5; as DNA is missing, the TRBD1 call by TCRdb cannot be tested. This CDR3 region has 12 residues. Germline V gives CDR1 MNHEY, CDR2 SMNVEV (reference sequence). The CDR3 protein is CASSAPDQPQHF.

This chain uses TRBV2 with TRBJ1-2. Germline V CDR1 and CDR2: SNHLY, FYNNEI. The CDR3 sequence is 14 residues long. CDR3 sequence: CASSSLGQGRGYTF.

The rearrangement links TRBV10-3 to TRBJ2-7; TCRdb's D gene call, TRBD1, goes unchecked for lack of DNA. The CDR3 has 13 amino acids. In germline, CDR1 is ENHRY, CDR2 SYGVKD. The CDR3 is CAISRQGPLEQYF.

The rearrangement joins TRBV7-6 to TRBJ2-7; TCRdb indicates TRBD2, and absent DNA this call remains unverified. CDR1 and CDR2 from the germline V gene are SGHVS and FNYEAQ. CDR3 length: 15 residues. CDR3 residues: CASSLSDANGREQYF.

The V and J genes are TRBV4-1 and TRBJ2-5; TCRdb returns TRBD1, unconfirmable since there is no DNA. This CDR3 is 14 amino acids long. Looked up from germline, CDR1 is MGHRA and CDR2 is YSYEKL. CDR3 sequence: CASSQGGGEETQYF.

The J gene is TRBJ1-1, the V gene TRBV20-1. Germline loops: CDR1 DFQATT, CDR2 SNEGSKA (reference sequence). The CDR3 extends over 14 amino acids. The CDR3 is CSARDYYENTEAFF.

This chain joins TRBV11-2 and TRBJ2-6; absent DNA, TCRdb's TRBD1 call cannot be checked. The CDR3 is 18 residues long. The V gene's germline CDR1 is SGHAT and CDR2 FQNNGV. CDR3 amino acids: CASSRPGRHGSGANVLTF.

The rearrangement joins TRBV28 to TRBJ2-3. This CDR3 spans 13 amino acids. Germline V gene lookup returns CDR1 MDHEN and CDR2 SYDVKM. The CDR3 sequence is CASSLKATDTQYF.

The rearrangement joins TRBV6-6 to TRBJ2-1; TCRdb outputs TRBD2, but without DNA this stays unchecked. CDR3 length: 16 residues. The germline V gene encodes CDR1 MNHNY and CDR2 SVGAGI (reference sequence). The chain's CDR3 is CASSTGPSGGRSEQFF.

The chain combines TRBV15 with TRBJ2-3; TCRdb picks TRBD2, but there is no DNA to check that call. Per germline, CDR1 LNHNV and CDR2 YYDKDF (reference sequence). The CDR3 contains 14 residues. Here the CDR3 reads CATSRDTAGDTQYF.

The chain couples TRBV28 to TRBJ1-2; TCRdb picks TRBD1, but there is no DNA to check that call. The CDR3 has 13 amino acids. Looked up from germline, CDR1 is MDHEN and CDR2 is SYDVKM. The CDR3 spells CASSFGTEYGYTF.

The rearrangement joins TRBV29-1 to TRBJ2-3. The CDR3 is 13 residues long. Germline values: CDR1 SQVTM, CDR2 ANQGSEA. CDR3 loop: CSVEEYYTDTQYF.

This chain links TRBV4-2 with TRBJ2-2; absent DNA, TCRdb's TRBD2 call cannot be checked. CDR3 length equals 18 residues. Per germline, CDR1 LGHNA and CDR2 YNFKEQ. The CDR3 protein is CASSQDLTSGSNAGELFF.

This rearrangement joins TRBV6-6 to TRBJ2-7; TCRdb outputs TRBD1, but without DNA this stays unchecked. The CDR3 contains 13 residues. Germline V CDR1 and CDR2: MNHNY, SVGAGI (reference sequence). CDR3 loop: CASSYSWGVEQYF.

The chain couples TRBV14 to TRBJ2-7; TCRdb's assignment of TRBD2 cannot be checked, as there is no DNA. CDR3 length: 17 amino acids. The germline CDR1 and CDR2 sequences are SGHDN and FVKESK. CDR3: CASSQVGRGYRGYEQYF.

The chain joins TRBV19 to TRBJ2-5; no DNA is available, so the TRBD1 call from TCRdb remains unchecked. CDR1 and CDR2 (germline): LNHDA, SQIVND (reference sequence). The length of the CDR3 is 13 residues. Here the CDR3 reads CASNPRWEETQYF.

The V gene is TRBV7-8, the J gene TRBJ1-1. Germline V lookup: CDR1 SGHVS, CDR2 FQNEAQ. This CDR3 spans 15 amino acids. This chain's CDR3 is CASSFPGPAQTEAFF. The complete variable domain, with remaining parts taken from reference TRBV7-8 and TRBJ1-1, reads GAGVSQSPRYKVAKRGQDVALRCDPISGHVSLFWYQQALGQGPEFLTYFQNEAQLDKSGLPSDRFFAERPEGSVSTLKIQRTQQEDSAVYLCASSFPGPAQTEAFFGQGTRLTVV.

The rearrangement links TRBV21-1 to TRBJ2-5. TRBV21-1 corresponds to a pseudogene. The CDR3 contains 12 residues. CDR3 loop: CATPRGKETQYF.

The chain links TRBV11-3 to TRBJ2-7; TCRdb's D call of TRBD1 is untestable without DNA. The CDR3 is 16 amino acids. CDR1 is SGHNT and CDR2 is YENEEA in the germline V gene. The CDR3 loop is CASSLGSGGGSYEQYF.

This chain links TRBV5-5 with TRBJ2-7; the D call of TRBD2 rests on TCRdb alone, since no DNA is present to check it. Germline-derived CDR1 and CDR2 are SGHKS and YYEKEE (reference sequence). The CDR3 length is 14 residues. CDR3 region: CASSYLAGTYEQYF.

The rearrangement joins TRBV12-3 or TRBV12-4 to TRBJ1-5. The CDR3 has 12 residues. The CDR3 region is CASTESNQPQHF.

The rearrangement links TRBV9 to TRBJ2-3; the D call of TRBD2 rests on TCRdb alone, since no DNA is present to check it. The CDR3 consists of 15 residues. The germline V gene has CDR1 SGDLS and CDR2 YYNGEE. CDR3 region: CASSGGERPTDTQYF.

The chain is built from TRBV2 and TRBJ2-7; TCRdb outputs TRBD2, but without DNA this stays unchecked. Germline V gene data show CDR1 as SNHLY and CDR2 as FYNNEI. CDR3 size: 15 residues. The CDR3 is CASSVSSGRAYEQYF.

J is TRBJ2-3 and V is TRBV4-3; TCRdb's D call, TRBD2, is unchecked because there is no DNA. Germline CDR1 and CDR2: LGHNA and YSLEER. The length of the CDR3 is 18 residues. The chain's CDR3 is CASSQVPPEGGQKDTQYF.

This chain links TRBV20-1 with TRBJ2-7. The CDR3 consists of 14 residues. CDR1 is DFQATT, CDR2 SNEGSKA, per germline (reference sequence). The CDR3: CSATTRSTDLEQYF.

V is TRBV5-4 and J is TRBJ1-6; the TCRdb call, TRBD1, lacks DNA for checking. The germline V gene has CDR1 SGHNT and CDR2 YYREEE (reference sequence). The CDR3 length is 15 residues. The CDR3 region is CASSLEQGGNSPLHF.

This chain joins TRBV12-3 or TRBV12-4 and TRBJ2-1; the D gene TCRdb calls, TRBD2, cannot be checked with no DNA. The CDR3 is 18 residues long. The CDR3 here is CASSFPSARSYTYNEQFF.

This chain links TRBV7-3 with TRBJ1-1; TCRdb's assignment of TRBD1 cannot be checked, as there is no DNA. Germline V gene data show CDR1 as SGHTA and CDR2 as FQGTGA. The CDR3 has 15 residues. This CDR3 is CASSLTGTGNTEAFF.